This entry lists 3 T cell receptor beta chains sequenced from one sample in a study of response to subunit inactivated influenza vaccine listed by TCRdb under 2018. The library was built by means of RT-PCR. The sequencer was an Illumina HiSeq 2500. The public sequencing data were trimmed at Q25 with fastp and processed into clonotypes with MiXCR by TCRdb, which kept only in-frame beta chains. CDR3 protein duplicates are merged, each entry listing the most common genes and DNA. The sample data list about 520,000 distinct CDR3 sequences, and less than 7.5% of these were observed just once. 10% to 15% of the sample rests with the top ten. Specimen: PBMCs from blood, collected around 25 months after vaccination. These receptors were taken from a man in his fifties or sixties who received an inactivated influenza vaccine. Donor details come from another sample of the same person, matched by shared clones.

This clonotype has a count of ten or more. V usage is TRBV5-5 and J usage is TRBJ2-2; 7 nucleotides line up with TRBD1. The germline CDR1 and CDR2 sequences are SGHKS and YYEKEE (reference sequence). This CDR3 region has 17 residues. V was clipped by 0 bases and J by 2 bases; unmatched bases: 7. The CDR3: CASSLVSRGINTGELFF. As DNA, the CDR3 is TGTGCCAGCAGCTTGGTATCCAGGGGGATTAACACCGGGGAGCTGTTTTTT.

This clonotype occurred many times. This chain joins TRBV12-3 or TRBV12-4 and TRBJ2-5; a possible D gene is TRBD1 (5 bases). The CDR3 is made up of 12 amino acids. V was cut by 4 bases and J by 5 bases, with 8 bases left in between. CDR3 region: CASSSAGETQYF. The CDR3 DNA reads as TGTGCCAGCAGTTCGGCAGGGGAGACCCAGTACTTC.

This clonotype occurred a few times. The chain's CDR3 is CATSARDARYNEQFF. In DNA form, the CDR3 reads TGTGCCACCAGCGCAAGGGACGCCCGATACAATGAGCAGTTCTTC. V is TRBV15 and J is TRBJ2-1; D may match TRBD1 or TRBD2 (5 bases each). This CDR3 comprises 15 residues. The ends were cut back, 5 bases at V and 4 bases at J, with 15 bases in the middle. CDR1 and CDR2 (germline): LNHNV, YYDKDF (reference sequence).